This T cell receptor beta chain was profiled in a study of T cell changes during pregnancy in multiple sclerosis. Data came from immunoSEQ multiplex PCR; TCRdb stores just in-frame clones and leaves some out. This table holds approximately 70,000 clones, about 91% found once. Trimming cost V 2 bases and J 1 base, with 9 bases left between them. The germline V gene has CDR1 SGHRS and CDR2 YFSETQ. This CDR3 is 14 amino acids long. V is TRBV5-1 and J is TRBJ1-2; D gene uncertain. This sequence originates from a female donor with multiple sclerosis, enrolled in a pregnancy study. The sequencing here drew on peripheral blood, taken in the first trimester of pregnancy. CDR3 region: CASSFIGDNYGYTF. The CDR3 region has the DNA TGCGCCAGCAGCTTTATAGGAGATAACTATGGCTACACCTTC.